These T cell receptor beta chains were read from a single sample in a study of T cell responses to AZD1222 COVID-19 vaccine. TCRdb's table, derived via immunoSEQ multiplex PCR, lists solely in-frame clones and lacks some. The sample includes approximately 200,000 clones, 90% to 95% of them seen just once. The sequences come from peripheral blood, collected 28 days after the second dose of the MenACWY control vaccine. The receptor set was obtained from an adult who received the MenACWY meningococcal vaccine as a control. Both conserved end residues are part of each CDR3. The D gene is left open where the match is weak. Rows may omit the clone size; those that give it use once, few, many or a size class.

CDR3nt: TGTGCCAGCAGTAACTCGGAGGCCCCCTACAATGAGCAGTTCTTC
CDR3aa: CASSNSEAPYNEQFF
j_gene: TRBJ2-1
v_gene: TRBV6-2/TRBV6-3
abundance: NA
d_gene: NA

CDR3nt: TGTGCCAGCGGAGGGGGACTAGCGGGAGTCAATGAGCAGTTCTTC
CDR3aa: CASGGGLAGVNEQFF
j_gene: TRBJ2-1
v_gene: TRBV6-6
abundance: NA
d_gene: TRBD2

CDR3nt: TGTGCCAGCAGTGAATTCCCACAGGTCCCTGGAAACACCATATATTTT
CDR3aa: CASSEFPQVPGNTIYF
j_gene: TRBJ1-3
v_gene: TRBV6-1
abundance: once
d_gene: NA

CDR3nt: TGCGCCAGCAGCTACTCTCATCAAACGGAGACTGAAAAACTGTTTTTT
CDR3aa: CASSYSHQTETEKLFF
j_gene: TRBJ1-4
v_gene: TRBV5-1
abundance: few
d_gene: NA

CDR3nt: TGTGCCAGCGGCCCCGTGACAGGGATTACCGGGGAGCTGTTTTTT
CDR3aa: CASGPVTGITGELFF
j_gene: TRBJ2-2
v_gene: TRBV5-4
abundance: NA
d_gene: TRBD1

CDR3nt: TGTGCCAGCAGGAGGGACAGACCTAACTATGGCTACACCTTC
CDR3aa: CASRRDRPNYGYTF
j_gene: TRBJ1-2
v_gene: TRBV6-5
abundance: NA
d_gene: TRBD1

CDR3nt: TGTGCCAGCAGCGACAGCCCCTACGAGCAGTACTTC
CDR3aa: CASSDSPYEQYF
j_gene: TRBJ2-7
v_gene: TRBV27
abundance: NA
d_gene: NA

CDR3nt: TGTGCCAGCAGCGTAGGCGGACAGGGGATAGACAATGAGCAGTTCTTC
CDR3aa: CASSVGGQGIDNEQFF
j_gene: TRBJ2-1
v_gene: TRBV9
abundance: NA
d_gene: TRBD1

CDR3nt: TGTGCCAGCAGCTTAGGGACAGACAATGAGCAGTTCTTC
CDR3aa: CASSLGTDNEQFF
j_gene: TRBJ2-1
v_gene: TRBV7-3
abundance: NA
d_gene: TRBD1

CDR3nt: TGTGCCAGCACCATCAGCCAGCGGGGACCAGCCTACGAGCAGTACTTC
CDR3aa: CASTISQRGPAYEQYF
j_gene: TRBJ2-7
v_gene: TRBV7-9
abundance: NA
d_gene: TRBD2

CDR3nt: TGCAGCGCCGTTAGTTCGGGGGCAGCTGGTGGCTACACCTTC
CDR3aa: CSAVSSGAAGGYTF
j_gene: TRBJ1-2
v_gene: TRBV29-1
abundance: NA
d_gene: NA

CDR3nt: TGTGCCAGCAGTCTCGGACAGGGGACGCAGTATTTT
CDR3aa: CASSLGQGTQYF
j_gene: TRBJ2-3
v_gene: TRBV6-5
abundance: NA
d_gene: TRBD1

CDR3nt: TGCAGTGGAGGGGGTGAAGCTTTCTTT
CDR3aa: CSGGGEAFF
j_gene: TRBJ1-1
v_gene: TRBV20-1
abundance: NA
d_gene: NA

CDR3nt: TGTGCCAGCGGGGTAAGCGGAGGAGCCTACGAGCAGTACTTC
CDR3aa: CASGVSGGAYEQYF
j_gene: TRBJ2-7
v_gene: TRBV27
abundance: NA
d_gene: NA

CDR3nt: TGTGCCAGCAGCCCTCCGGACAGTGACTCCTACAATGAGCAGTTCTTC
CDR3aa: CASSPPDSDSYNEQFF
j_gene: TRBJ2-1
v_gene: TRBV4-2
abundance: NA
d_gene: NA

CDR3nt: TGTGCCATCAACACCCCCCCGCGACAGGGGGCGCCTATATACGAGCAGTACTTC
CDR3aa: CAINTPPRQGAPIYEQYF
j_gene: TRBJ2-7
v_gene: TRBV10-3
abundance: NA
d_gene: TRBD1

CDR3nt: TGTGCCAGCAGTGCCTCCGGGACAGGGTTCTACGAGCAGTACTTC
CDR3aa: CASSASGTGFYEQYF
j_gene: TRBJ2-7
v_gene: TRBV28
abundance: once
d_gene: TRBD1

CDR3nt: TGTGCCAGCAGCAAAGAAATACAGGGTCGCGAGCAGTACTTC
CDR3aa: CASSKEIQGREQYF
j_gene: TRBJ2-7
v_gene: TRBV7-9
abundance: NA
d_gene: NA

CDR3nt: TGTGTCAGCAGCCGACGGACAGGAAGGTTGAACTATGGCTACACCTTC
CDR3aa: CVSSRRTGRLNYGYTF
j_gene: TRBJ1-2
v_gene: TRBV28
abundance: NA
d_gene: TRBD1

CDR3nt: TGTGCAAGTCGCTTAGGGGCCCTCAGGGTGAGAAATGGCACAGATACGCAGTATTTT
CDR3aa: CASRLGALRVRNGTDTQYF
j_gene: TRBJ2-3
v_gene: TRBV12-2
abundance: NA
d_gene: NA

CDR3nt: TGTGCTAGCAGCTTAGTCGGGAGCGTCCAAGAGACCCAGTACTTC
CDR3aa: CASSLVGSVQETQYF
j_gene: TRBJ2-5
v_gene: TRBV7-7
abundance: NA
d_gene: NA

CDR3nt: TGTGCCAGCAGCTCGCACACAGGGGCCACCACAGATACGCAGTATTTT
CDR3aa: CASSSHTGATTDTQYF
j_gene: TRBJ2-3
v_gene: TRBV7-2
abundance: NA
d_gene: TRBD1

CDR3nt: TGTGCCAGCACCGAATGGGACATTAACACCGGGGAGCTGTTTTTT
CDR3aa: CASTEWDINTGELFF
j_gene: TRBJ2-2
v_gene: TRBV7-9
abundance: NA
d_gene: NA

CDR3nt: TGTGCCAGCAGCTCAGACAGTCTCTATGGCTACACCTTC
CDR3aa: CASSSDSLYGYTF
j_gene: TRBJ1-2
v_gene: TRBV5-6
abundance: NA
d_gene: NA

CDR3nt: TGTGCCAGCAGTTGGGACAGGGCGGCTGGCTACACCTTC
CDR3aa: CASSWDRAAGYTF
j_gene: TRBJ1-2
v_gene: TRBV27
abundance: NA
d_gene: TRBD1

CDR3nt: TGTGCCAGCAGCCTGAAGGGCTCGGGGGCCACCGGGGAGCTGTTTTTT
CDR3aa: CASSLKGSGATGELFF
j_gene: TRBJ2-2
v_gene: TRBV6-6
abundance: once
d_gene: NA

CDR3nt: TGTGCCAGCAGCTCACTAGCGGTGCCCTACAATGAGCAGTTCTTC
CDR3aa: CASSSLAVPYNEQFF
j_gene: TRBJ2-1
v_gene: TRBV11-3
abundance: NA
d_gene: TRBD2

CDR3nt: TGTGCCAGCAGGGGGGACACAGATACGCAGTATTTT
CDR3aa: CASRGDTDTQYF
j_gene: TRBJ2-3
v_gene: TRBV2
abundance: NA
d_gene: NA

CDR3nt: TGCGCCAGCAGCCAGGAAGCGGACCTTTCCTACGAGCAGTACTTC
CDR3aa: CASSQEADLSYEQYF
j_gene: TRBJ2-7
v_gene: TRBV4-3
abundance: NA
d_gene: NA

CDR3nt: TGCGCCAGCAACAAGGACGGTGGCCGGGTTGGAGCTTTCTTT
CDR3aa: CASNKDGGRVGAFF
j_gene: TRBJ1-1
v_gene: TRBV5-1
abundance: NA
d_gene: NA

CDR3nt: TGCGCCAGCAGCTTGTCACTAGCGGGGGGGAACGAGCAGTACTTC
CDR3aa: CASSLSLAGGNEQYF
j_gene: TRBJ2-7
v_gene: TRBV5-1
abundance: NA
d_gene: TRBD2

CDR3nt: TGTGCCAGCAGTTACGCGGGAGGTCCGTCCACAGATACGCAGTATTTT
CDR3aa: CASSYAGGPSTDTQYF
j_gene: TRBJ2-3
v_gene: TRBV6-5
abundance: once
d_gene: TRBD2

CDR3nt: TGTGCCAGCACAGAACCGGGACAGGGGAATTCACCCCTCCACTTT
CDR3aa: CASTEPGQGNSPLHF
j_gene: TRBJ1-6
v_gene: TRBV28
abundance: NA
d_gene: TRBD1

CDR3nt: TGTGCCATCAGCTTCTCTGGAAACACCATATATTTT
CDR3aa: CAISFSGNTIYF
j_gene: TRBJ1-3
v_gene: TRBV10-3
abundance: once
d_gene: NA

CDR3nt: TGCGCCAGCAGAAGCTTGACAGGGCCCAGGGGGTACGAGCAGTACTTC
CDR3aa: CASRSLTGPRGYEQYF
j_gene: TRBJ2-7
v_gene: TRBV5-1
abundance: NA
d_gene: TRBD1

CDR3nt: TGCGCCAGCAGCCCAACTGGACAGGGGCTCTCCTACGAGCAGTACTTC
CDR3aa: CASSPTGQGLSYEQYF
j_gene: TRBJ2-7
v_gene: TRBV4-1
abundance: NA
d_gene: TRBD1

CDR3nt: TGTGCCAGCAGTGAAGCCCCAGGGCCGCTCTCACCCCTCCACTTT
CDR3aa: CASSEAPGPLSPLHF
j_gene: TRBJ1-6
v_gene: TRBV6-1
abundance: NA
d_gene: NA

CDR3nt: TGCGCCAGCAGCCCAGACCTCTACGAGCAGTACTTC
CDR3aa: CASSPDLYEQYF
j_gene: TRBJ2-7
v_gene: TRBV4-1
abundance: NA
d_gene: NA

CDR3nt: TGTGCCAGCAGTGAAGGGGTGGGCCGAGGCCCCTACGAGCAGTACTTC
CDR3aa: CASSEGVGRGPYEQYF
j_gene: TRBJ2-7
v_gene: TRBV6-1
abundance: NA
d_gene: NA

CDR3nt: TGTGCCAGCAGTCCACTGGCTAGCTGGAACTACGAGCAGTACTTC
CDR3aa: CASSPLASWNYEQYF
j_gene: TRBJ2-7
v_gene: TRBV27
abundance: NA
d_gene: NA

CDR3nt: TGTGCCACCAGTGACTACGGGACAGGAGGCTACGAGCAGTACTTC
CDR3aa: CATSDYGTGGYEQYF
j_gene: TRBJ2-7
v_gene: TRBV24-1
abundance: NA
d_gene: TRBD1

CDR3nt: TGCGCCAGCAGCCCAGAAGACGGGCACACTGAAGCTTTCTTT
CDR3aa: CASSPEDGHTEAFF
j_gene: TRBJ1-1
v_gene: TRBV4-3
abundance: NA
d_gene: NA

CDR3nt: TGCGCCAGCAGCGGGCTGGGACTAGTCCAAAACATTCAGTACTTC
CDR3aa: CASSGLGLVQNIQYF
j_gene: TRBJ2-4
v_gene: TRBV5-1
abundance: NA
d_gene: TRBD2

CDR3nt: TGCGCCAGCAGCCAAGACGACAAGGGTCTCGGTCAAGAGACCCAGTACTTC
CDR3aa: CASSQDDKGLGQETQYF
j_gene: TRBJ2-5
v_gene: TRBV4-1
abundance: NA
d_gene: NA

CDR3nt: TGTGCCAGCAGCCAAGAGACGGATAGCAATCAGCCCCAGCATTTT
CDR3aa: CASSQETDSNQPQHF
j_gene: TRBJ1-5
v_gene: TRBV4-2
abundance: NA
d_gene: NA

CDR3nt: TGTGCCAGTAGTAACCCGGGACAGGGAACCGCCGGGGAGCTGTTTTTT
CDR3aa: CASSNPGQGTAGELFF
j_gene: TRBJ2-2
v_gene: TRBV19
abundance: NA
d_gene: TRBD1

CDR3nt: TGTGCCAGCAGCTCCTGGACAGGAGGGAACTATGGCTACACCTTC
CDR3aa: CASSSWTGGNYGYTF
j_gene: TRBJ1-2
v_gene: TRBV7-9
abundance: once
d_gene: TRBD1

CDR3nt: TGTGCAAGTCGCTTAGCCTCGACAGAGAGCTCCTATAATTCACCCCTCCACTTT
CDR3aa: CASRLASTESSYNSPLHF
j_gene: TRBJ1-6
v_gene: TRBV12-2
abundance: NA
d_gene: NA

CDR3nt: TGCGCCAGCAGCCAAGGGTTTAGCGGGGGGCCTGAGACCCAGTACTTC
CDR3aa: CASSQGFSGGPETQYF
j_gene: TRBJ2-5
v_gene: TRBV4-1
abundance: NA
d_gene: TRBD2

CDR3nt: TGTGCCAGCAGGAGGGGGTGGAACACTGAAGCTTTCTTT
CDR3aa: CASRRGWNTEAFF
j_gene: TRBJ1-1
v_gene: TRBV6-5
abundance: NA
d_gene: NA

CDR3nt: TGTGCCAGCAGCGTAGCCGATGCCAGCTTCTATGGCTACACCTTC
CDR3aa: CASSVADASFYGYTF
j_gene: TRBJ1-2
v_gene: TRBV9
abundance: NA
d_gene: NA

CDR3nt: TGTGCCAGTACCGGCGGCGGACTCGGCGAGCAGTACTTC
CDR3aa: CASTGGGLGEQYF
j_gene: TRBJ2-7
v_gene: TRBV19
abundance: NA
d_gene: NA

CDR3nt: TGCGCCAGCAGCCAAGATATCAGTAGCGAAGAGACCCAGTACTTC
CDR3aa: CASSQDISSEETQYF
j_gene: TRBJ2-5
v_gene: TRBV4-1
abundance: NA
d_gene: NA

CDR3nt: TGTGCCAGCAGCCTTGAAGCGGGGGATATTGGCAATGAGCAGTTCTTC
CDR3aa: CASSLEAGDIGNEQFF
j_gene: TRBJ2-1
v_gene: TRBV4-2
abundance: NA
d_gene: TRBD2

CDR3nt: TGTGCCAGCAGCCGAGAGACCGGGGAGCTGTTTTTT
CDR3aa: CASSRETGELFF
j_gene: TRBJ2-2
v_gene: TRBV7-3
abundance: once
d_gene: NA